This T cell receptor (beta chain) originates from a study of Ad26.COV2.S vaccination and SARS-CoV-2 variants. A note on this clone: The antigen is not known.

Findings and caveats of the study: It was found that vaccine and placebo recipients had similar non-spike TCR breadth.

Trimming pared 6 bases from V and 8 bases from J, leaving 20 bases between. CDR3 length: 14 amino acids. CDR1 is SGHTS, CDR2 YDEGEE, per germline. Measured with immunoSEQ multiplex PCR; TCRdb has only the in-frame clones, and not every one. The sample has about 280,000 clones; 87% are singletons. Sample treatment: roughly 20 received Ad26.COV2.S at low or high dose, single or two shots; 5 received placebo; per-sample allocation not given. Day 63 following the first vaccine or placebo injection was when the samples were taken. Specimen: peripheral blood, collected in a trial of Ad26.COV2.S vaccine versus placebo. The gene calls are TRBV5-8 and TRBJ1-2, with D unresolved. The clonotype was recovered from a person between 18 and 65 years old who received the Ad26.COV2.S COVID-19 vaccine or a placebo. The chain's CDR3 is CASIPLELTRGYTF. DNA for the CDR3: TGTGCCAGCATCCCCCTGGAGCTTACGCGGGGCTACACCTTC.